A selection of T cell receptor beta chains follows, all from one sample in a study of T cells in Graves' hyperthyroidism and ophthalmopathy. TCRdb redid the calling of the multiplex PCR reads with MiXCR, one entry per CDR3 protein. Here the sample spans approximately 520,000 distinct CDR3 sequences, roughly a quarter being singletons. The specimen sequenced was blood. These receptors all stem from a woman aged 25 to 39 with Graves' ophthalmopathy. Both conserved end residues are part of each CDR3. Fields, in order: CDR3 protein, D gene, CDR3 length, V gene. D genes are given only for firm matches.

CASSQGTPIVTRMKNTEAFF	.	20	TRBV4-1
CAISRNKQPGQQETQYF	.	17	TRBV10-3
CSARVPPTGETQYF	.	14	TRBV20-1
CASSQEGTGGTEAFF	TRBD1	15	TRBV3-1
CASMVGAWTEALF	.	13	TRBV19
CASSLDLRSAQETQYF	.	16	TRBV11-2
CASSLSEFRYEQYF	.	14	TRBV28
CSARGLGLAVPAETQYF	TRBD2	17	TRBV20-1
CASNTLEGGYGYTF	.	14	TRBV6-1
CASSLGTGISWETQYF	TRBD1	16	TRBV7-2
CASTRQGENYGYTF	TRBD1	14	TRBV19
CSVSATGSYEQYF	.	13	TRBV20-1
CASSWTWGYTF	.	11	TRBV28
CASGGLADYTGELFF	TRBD2	15	TRBV6-1
CASSSTNSYEQYF	.	13	TRBV5-6
CASSLVGQGYTGELFF	TRBD1	16	TRBV28